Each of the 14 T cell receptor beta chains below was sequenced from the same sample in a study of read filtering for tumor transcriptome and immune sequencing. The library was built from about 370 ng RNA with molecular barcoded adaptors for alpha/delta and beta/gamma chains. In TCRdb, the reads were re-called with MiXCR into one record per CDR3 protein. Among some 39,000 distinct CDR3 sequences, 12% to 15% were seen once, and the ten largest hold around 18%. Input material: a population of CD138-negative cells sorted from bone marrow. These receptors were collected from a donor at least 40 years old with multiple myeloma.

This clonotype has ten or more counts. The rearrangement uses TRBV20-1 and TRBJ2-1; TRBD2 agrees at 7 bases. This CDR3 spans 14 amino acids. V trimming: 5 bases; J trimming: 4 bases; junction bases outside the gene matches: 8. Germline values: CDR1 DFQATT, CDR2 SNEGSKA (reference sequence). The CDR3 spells CSASGTKPYNEQFF. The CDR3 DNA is TGCAGTGCTTCCGGGACTAAACCGTACAATGAGCAGTTCTTC.

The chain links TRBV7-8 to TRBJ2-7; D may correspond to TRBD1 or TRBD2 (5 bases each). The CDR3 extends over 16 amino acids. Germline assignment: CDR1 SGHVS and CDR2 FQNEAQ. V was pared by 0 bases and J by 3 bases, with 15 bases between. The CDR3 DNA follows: TGTGCCAGCAGCTTAGCCCCGGGGCCCGAAATCTACGAGCAGTACTTC. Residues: CASSLAPGPEIYEQYF.

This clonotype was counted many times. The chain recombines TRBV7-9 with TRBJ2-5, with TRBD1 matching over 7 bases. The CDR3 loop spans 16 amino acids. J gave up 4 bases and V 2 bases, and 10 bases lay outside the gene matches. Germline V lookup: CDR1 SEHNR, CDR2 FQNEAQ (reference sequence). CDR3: CASSLLGQRVAETQYF. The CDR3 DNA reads TGTGCCAGCAGCTTATTGGGACAGAGGGTAGCAGAGACCCAGTACTTC.

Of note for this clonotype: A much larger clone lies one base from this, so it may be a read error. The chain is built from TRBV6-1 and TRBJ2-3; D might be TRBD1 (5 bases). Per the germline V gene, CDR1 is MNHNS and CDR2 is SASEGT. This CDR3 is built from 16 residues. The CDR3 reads CASSAITGDSTGTQYF. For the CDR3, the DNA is TGTGCCAGCAGCGCCATAACAGGCGATAGCACAGGTACGCAGTATTTT.

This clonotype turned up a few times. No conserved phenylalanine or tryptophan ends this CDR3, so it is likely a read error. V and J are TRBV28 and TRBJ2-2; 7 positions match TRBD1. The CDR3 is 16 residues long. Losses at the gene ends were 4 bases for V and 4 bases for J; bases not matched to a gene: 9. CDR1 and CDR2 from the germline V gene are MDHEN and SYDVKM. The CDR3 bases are TGTGCCAGCAGTTCCCCGCAGGGGGTGGGCACCGGGGAGCTGTTTCTT. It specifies CASSSPQGVGTGELFL.

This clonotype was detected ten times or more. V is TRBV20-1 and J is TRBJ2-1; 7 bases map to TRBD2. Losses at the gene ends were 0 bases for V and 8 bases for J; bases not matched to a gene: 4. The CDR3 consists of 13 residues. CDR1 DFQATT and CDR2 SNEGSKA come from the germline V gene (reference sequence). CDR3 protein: CSARDGRGDEQFF. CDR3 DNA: TGCAGTGCTAGAGATGGACGGGGGGATGAGCAGTTCTTC.

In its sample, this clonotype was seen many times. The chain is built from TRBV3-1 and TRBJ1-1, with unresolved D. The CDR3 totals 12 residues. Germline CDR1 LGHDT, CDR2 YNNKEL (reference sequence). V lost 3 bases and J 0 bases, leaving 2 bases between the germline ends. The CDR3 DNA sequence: TGTGCCAGCAGCCATCTGAACACTGAAGCTTTCTTT. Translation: CASSHLNTEAFF. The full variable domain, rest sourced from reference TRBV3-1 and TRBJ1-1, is DTAVSQTPKYLVTQMGNDKSIKCEQNLGHDTMYWYKQDSKKFLKIMFSYNNKELIINETVPNRFSPKSPDKAHLNLHINSLELGDSAVYFCASSHLNTEAFFGQGTRLTVV.

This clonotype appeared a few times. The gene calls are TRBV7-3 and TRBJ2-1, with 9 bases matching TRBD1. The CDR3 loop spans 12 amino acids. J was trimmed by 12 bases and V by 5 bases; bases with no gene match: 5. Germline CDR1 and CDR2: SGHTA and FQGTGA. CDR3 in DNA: TGTGCCAGCAGCCAACGGACAGGGGTGCAGTTCTTC. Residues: CASSQRTGVQFF.

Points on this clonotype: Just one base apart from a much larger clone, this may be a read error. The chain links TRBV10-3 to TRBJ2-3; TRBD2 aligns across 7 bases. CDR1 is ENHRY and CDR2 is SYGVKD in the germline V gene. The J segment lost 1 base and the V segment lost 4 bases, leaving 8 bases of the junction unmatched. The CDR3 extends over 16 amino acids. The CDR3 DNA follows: TGTGCCATCAGTGGTTACGGGGAGGGCGGCACAGATACGCAGTATTTT. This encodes CAISGYGEGGTDTQYF.

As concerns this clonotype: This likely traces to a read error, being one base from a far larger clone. CDR3 region: CASSPTSADRVAFF. Here the CDR3 DNA reads TGTGCCAGCAGCCCAACGTCGGCGGATAGGGTAGCTTTCTTT. The V call is TRBV28, the J call TRBJ1-6, with unresolved D. Gene TRBJ1-1 matches the end of the DNA better, so the J call may be wrong. From germline, CDR1 is MDHEN and CDR2 SYDVKM. There are 14 residues in the CDR3.

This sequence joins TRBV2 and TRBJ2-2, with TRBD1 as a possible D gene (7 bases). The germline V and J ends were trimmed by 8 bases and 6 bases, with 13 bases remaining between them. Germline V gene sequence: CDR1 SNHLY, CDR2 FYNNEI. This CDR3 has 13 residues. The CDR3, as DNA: TGTGCCAGCGCGGGACAGCTCGCCGGGGAGCTGTTTTTT. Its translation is CASAGQLAGELFF.

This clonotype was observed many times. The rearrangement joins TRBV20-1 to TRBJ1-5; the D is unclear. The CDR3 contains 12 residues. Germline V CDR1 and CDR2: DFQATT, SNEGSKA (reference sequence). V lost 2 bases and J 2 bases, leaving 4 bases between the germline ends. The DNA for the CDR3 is TGCAGTGCTAGACAGGGCAATCAGCCCCAGCATTTT. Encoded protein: CSARQGNQPQHF.

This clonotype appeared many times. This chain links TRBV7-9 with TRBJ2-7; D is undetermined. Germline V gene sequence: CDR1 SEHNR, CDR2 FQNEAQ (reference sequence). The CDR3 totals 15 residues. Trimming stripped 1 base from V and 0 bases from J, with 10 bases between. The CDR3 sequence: CASSLVGPLSYEQYF. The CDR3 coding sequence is TGTGCCAGCAGCTTAGTAGGGCCTCTCTCCTACGAGCAGTACTTC. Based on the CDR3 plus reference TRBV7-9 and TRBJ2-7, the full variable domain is DTGVSQNPRHKITKRGQNVTFRCDPISEHNRLYWYRQTLGQGPEFLTYFQNEAQLEKSRLLSDRFSAERPKGSFSTLEIQRTEQGDSAMYLCASSLVGPLSYEQYFGPGTRLTVT.

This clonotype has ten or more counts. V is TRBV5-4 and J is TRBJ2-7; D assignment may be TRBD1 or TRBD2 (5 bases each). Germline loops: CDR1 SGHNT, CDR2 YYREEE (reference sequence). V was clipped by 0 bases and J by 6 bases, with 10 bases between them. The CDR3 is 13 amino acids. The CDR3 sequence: CASSLVPGAEQYF. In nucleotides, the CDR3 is TGTGCCAGCAGCTTGGTACCCGGGGCCGAGCAGTACTTC.